These T cell receptor beta chains were read from a single sample in a study of blood T cells in healthy people across ages. TCRdb passed the 5' RACE reads through MiXCR, listing each CDR3 protein once. The repertoire holds 700,000 or so distinct CDR3 sequences, with over 20% as singletons. Material: blood. All receptors come from a man aged 65 to 79 in good health. The CDR3 runs from the conserved cysteine through the conserved F or W. Each record gives: V gene, J gene, clone size, D gene, CDR3 protein, CDR3 DNA. A D gene is named only where the DNA matches it firmly. Only some rows state a clone size, as once, few, many or a class for expanded clones.

>TRBV5-1|TRBJ1-2|many|TRBD1
CASSLDRSNYGYTF
TGCGCCAGCAGCCTGGACAGGTCGAACTACGGCTACACCTTC
>TRBV6-5|TRBJ1-1|-|-
CASSSGSAGFWTEAFF
TGTGCCAGCAGTTCCGGTTCTGCAGGGTTTTGGACTGAAGCTTTCTTT
>TRBV4-1|TRBJ1-1|few|-
CASSQVIRSTNTEAFF
TGCGCCAGCAGCCAAGTCATCAGGAGTACGAACACTGAAGCTTTCTTT
>TRBV13|TRBJ1-4|-|-
CASSVRGEKLFF
TGTGCCAGCAGCGTCCGGGGGGAAAAACTGTTTTTT
>TRBV19|TRBJ2-5|few|-
CASSDIQGRGETQYF
TGTGCCAGTAGTGACATACAGGGCCGAGGAGAGACCCAGTACTTC
>TRBV12-3/TRBV12-4|TRBJ1-3|few|-
CASSLGGNLSGNTIYF
TGTGCCAGCAGTTTGGGGGGTAACCTCTCTGGAAACACCATATATTTT
>TRBV5-1|TRBJ2-3|few|-
CASSPGTLSTDTQYF
TGTGCCAGCTCACCCGGGACACTTAGCACAGATACGCAGTATTTT
>TRBV2|TRBJ2-1|-|TRBD1
CATVTGTVSTEQFF
TGTGCTACAGTGACAGGGACCGTGAGTACTGAGCAGTTCTTC
>TRBV20-1|TRBJ1-2|-|-
CSARATGWVNYGYTF
TGCAGTGCTAGAGCCACAGGGTGGGTTAACTATGGCTACACCTTC
>TRBV27|TRBJ1-2|-|-
CASSRKTGIVDGYTF
TGTGCCAGCAGTCGTAAAACAGGGATTGTGGATGGCTACACCTTC
>TRBV12-3/TRBV12-4|TRBJ2-5|-|TRBD2
CASSPGLAGGYQETQYF
TGTGCCAGCAGTCCGGGACTAGCGGGGGGCTATCAAGAGACCCAGTACTTC
>TRBV5-1|TRBJ1-2|-|-
CASSLGGGSYGYTF
TGCGCCAGCAGCTTGGGAGGTGGCTCCTATGGCTACACCTTC
>TRBV11-1|TRBJ2-3|-|TRBD2
CVVSGGASTDTQYF
TGTGTCGTAAGCGGGGGGGCTAGCACAGATACGCAGTATTTT
>TRBV12-3/TRBV12-4|TRBJ2-3|-|-
CASSFYGDTQYF
TGTGCCAGCAGTTTCTACGGAGATACGCAGTATTTT
>TRBV7-2|TRBJ2-5|many|-
CASSIGRAETQYF
TGTGCCAGCAGCATCGGTAGGGCAGAGACCCAGTACTTC
>TRBV20-1|TRBJ1-5|few|-
CSARLGGDAQPQHF
TGCAGTGCTAGACTGGGGGGCGATGCTCAGCCCCAGCATTTT